These T cell receptor beta chains were read from a single sample in a study of vaccination effects on CD4 cells after COVID-19. Profiled with immunoSEQ multiplex PCR; TCRdb holds only in-frame clones, not every one. The sample shows 37,000 or so clones, roughly 66% of them seen only once. Their cognate antigens are unknown. Specimen: CD4+ T cells from PBMCs cultured with HCoV-OC43 spike peptides, collected before COVID-19 vaccination. The source is a human donor who received a COVID-19 vaccine. The CDR3 runs from the conserved cysteine through the conserved F or W. D genes are given only for firm matches. Clone sizes are given selectively: once, few, many, or a class where the clone is expanded.

CDR3 DNA: TGTGCCAGCAGCCGGCTGGGACAGGGGAGCAATCAGCCCCAGCATTTT
CDR3 protein: CASSRLGQGSNQPQHF
V gene: TRBV4-2
J gene: TRBJ1-5
D gene: TRBD1
clone size: few

CDR3 DNA: TGCGCCAGCAGCCAAGAACGCGGGGGACAGGGCCGGTCACCCCTCCACTTT
CDR3 protein: CASSQERGGQGRSPLHF
V gene: TRBV4-1
J gene: TRBJ1-6
D gene: TRBD1
clone size: -

CDR3 DNA: TGTGCCAGCAGCTCACGGGTTGGAGAGACCCAGTACTTC
CDR3 protein: CASSSRVGETQYF
V gene: TRBV7-6
J gene: TRBJ2-5
D gene: -
clone size: -

CDR3 DNA: TGCGCCAGCAGGGGGGAGGACAGGGCGGAGACCCAGTACTTC
CDR3 protein: CASRGEDRAETQYF
V gene: TRBV5-1
J gene: TRBJ2-5
D gene: TRBD1
clone size: -

CDR3 DNA: TGCGCCAGCAGCCACGACAGGGACGGGAACTATGGCTACACCTTC
CDR3 protein: CASSHDRDGNYGYTF
V gene: TRBV4-1
J gene: TRBJ1-2
D gene: TRBD1
clone size: -

CDR3 DNA: TGTGCCAGCAGCTTAGGTAGCGGGAGGTCTGGGGAGCAGTACTTC
CDR3 protein: CASSLGSGRSGEQYF
V gene: TRBV7-9
J gene: TRBJ2-7
D gene: TRBD2
clone size: -

CDR3 DNA: TGTGCCAGCAGTGGTTCAGCGGGAGTTCCAATGCAGGAGACCCAGTACTTC
CDR3 protein: CASSGSAGVPMQETQYF
V gene: TRBV2
J gene: TRBJ2-5
D gene: TRBD2
clone size: -

CDR3 DNA: TGCAGTGCTAGTCCCAAAACTTACGAGCAGTACTTC
CDR3 protein: CSASPKTYEQYF
V gene: TRBV20-1
J gene: TRBJ2-7
D gene: -
clone size: once

CDR3 DNA: TGTGCCAGCAGCCCGGGACTTGGGGAGGGCCGAGAGACCCAGTACTTC
CDR3 protein: CASSPGLGEGRETQYF
V gene: TRBV4-2
J gene: TRBJ2-5
D gene: TRBD2
clone size: few

CDR3 DNA: TGTGCCAGTAGTGTAACAGGGACCACTGAAGCTTTCTTT
CDR3 protein: CASSVTGTTEAFF
V gene: TRBV19
J gene: TRBJ1-1
D gene: -
clone size: -

CDR3 DNA: TGCGCCAGCAGCCTTAGCGGGAGAGCGAACACCGGGGAGCTGTTTTTT
CDR3 protein: CASSLSGRANTGELFF
V gene: TRBV5-1
J gene: TRBJ2-2
D gene: TRBD2
clone size: -

CDR3 DNA: TGTGCCAGCAGCGTAGACGGGAGGGGCAACTATGGCTACACCTTC
CDR3 protein: CASSVDGRGNYGYTF
V gene: TRBV9
J gene: TRBJ1-2
D gene: -
clone size: -

CDR3 DNA: TGTGCCAGCAGTGAAGCGGCTGGGGCTGAAAAACTGTTTTTT
CDR3 protein: CASSEAAGAEKLFF
V gene: TRBV2
J gene: TRBJ1-4
D gene: -
clone size: -

CDR3 DNA: TGTGCCAGCAGCTTAGATCAGGCCGACTTCTATGGCTACACCTTC
CDR3 protein: CASSLDQADFYGYTF
V gene: TRBV11-2
J gene: TRBJ1-2
D gene: -
clone size: -

CDR3 DNA: TGCAGCGTCTTAACAGCCCCGTCTAACTATGGCTACACCTTC
CDR3 protein: CSVLTAPSNYGYTF
V gene: TRBV29-1
J gene: TRBJ1-2
D gene: -
clone size: -

CDR3 DNA: TGTGCCAGCAGCCAAGATGCGAATGGTTTTACGCCTTTCTTT
CDR3 protein: CASSQDANGFTPFF
V gene: TRBV3-1/TRBV3-2
J gene: TRBJ1-1
D gene: -
clone size: -

CDR3 DNA: TGTGCCAGCAGCCGAACTAGCGGGGGGGCCGGCGGCACCGGGGAGCTGTTTTTT
CDR3 protein: CASSRTSGGAGGTGELFF
V gene: TRBV4-2
J gene: TRBJ2-2
D gene: TRBD2
clone size: -

CDR3 DNA: TGTGCCACCAGTGATCGGACAGGAAGCACAGATACGCAGTATTTT
CDR3 protein: CATSDRTGSTDTQYF
V gene: TRBV24-1
J gene: TRBJ2-3
D gene: TRBD1
clone size: -

CDR3 DNA: TGTGCCAGCAGCCCACAACTAGCGGGGGTTCCAGATACGCAGTATTTT
CDR3 protein: CASSPQLAGVPDTQYF
V gene: TRBV3-1/TRBV3-2
J gene: TRBJ2-3
D gene: TRBD2
clone size: few

CDR3 DNA: TGTGCCAGTAGTGCACTAGCGGGAGGAGTAGCCTACGAGCAGTACTTC
CDR3 protein: CASSALAGGVAYEQYF
V gene: TRBV19
J gene: TRBJ2-7
D gene: TRBD2
clone size: -

CDR3 DNA: TGTGCCAGCAGCCAAGTGCTGGGTAAAAGGGGGCAAAACTATGGCTACACCTTC
CDR3 protein: CASSQVLGKRGQNYGYTF
V gene: TRBV14
J gene: TRBJ1-2
D gene: TRBD1
clone size: few

CDR3 DNA: TGTGCCAGCAGCGTCGGGACTACCCCCACCTACGAGCAGTACTTC
CDR3 protein: CASSVGTTPTYEQYF
V gene: TRBV9
J gene: TRBJ2-7
D gene: TRBD2
clone size: few

CDR3 DNA: TGCAGTGCTAGTCGGGTAGCGGGGGGAGCCACAGATACGCAGTATTTT
CDR3 protein: CSASRVAGGATDTQYF
V gene: TRBV20-1
J gene: TRBJ2-3
D gene: TRBD2
clone size: -

CDR3 DNA: TGTGCCAGCAGTAACCTCCAGGGGGCAGGCTATGGCTACACCTTC
CDR3 protein: CASSNLQGAGYGYTF
V gene: TRBV28
J gene: TRBJ1-2
D gene: TRBD1
clone size: -

CDR3 DNA: TGTGCCAGTAGTATGCCAGGGGGCTATGGCTACACCTTC
CDR3 protein: CASSMPGGYGYTF
V gene: TRBV19
J gene: TRBJ1-2
D gene: TRBD1
clone size: few

CDR3 DNA: TGTGCCAGCAGTCTCGGGGAGCAGGGGTTCGCCTACGAGCAGTACTTC
CDR3 protein: CASSLGEQGFAYEQYF
V gene: TRBV27
J gene: TRBJ2-7
D gene: -
clone size: -